This T cell receptor (beta chain) was documented in a study of vaccination and CD4 T cells after COVID-19. The wider study: Investigators took post-vaccine samples a median roughly 72 days after dose two, within a range of 14 to 241. General study findings and limits: Median counts of SARS-CoV-2-reactive clonotypes increased from about 20 to 38; this difference was not significant.

The treatment is: roughly ten-day PBMC culture with coronavirus spike peptide pools or control peptides (ViraFEST assay). A remark on this clonotype: Antigen: not known.

The CDR3 spans 14 residues. V lost 1 base and J 0 bases, leaving 7 bases between the germline ends. Germline V gene sequence: CDR1 SGHVS, CDR2 FQNEAQ. Once obtained from cultured CD4+ T cells, the DNA was sequenced using the Oncomine TCR Beta short-read assay. TCRdb processed the PCR reads anew with MiXCR; each CDR3 protein has one entry. The sample includes around 14,000 distinct CDR3 sequences, around a third seen only once; the top ten take around 33%. The genes are TRBV7-8 and TRBJ2-7, with D tentatively TRBD2 (5 bases). Sequencing was carried out using cultured CD4+ T cells from blood. This sequence originates from a human donor with COVID-19. Here the CDR3 reads CASSLGRASYEQYF. The CDR3 region has the DNA TGTGCCAGCAGCTTAGGGCGGGCCTCCTACGAGCAGTACTTC. The entire variable domain, with the rest obtained from reference TRBV7-8 and TRBJ2-7, is as follows: GAGVSQSPRYKVAKRGQDVALRCDPISGHVSLFWYQQALGQGPEFLTYFQNEAQLDKSGLPSDRFFAERPEGSVSTLKIQRTQQEDSAVYLCASSLGRASYEQYFGPGTRLTVT.